Here is one T cell receptor (beta chain) with its context. The antigen it binds to is not known. The input lacks base qualities; no much larger clone sits a single base away. This sample is part of a study of blood T cell repertoires in COVID-19 (dated by TCRdb to 2019 to 2021). About the investigation overall: Collaborator samples came from the United States, Italy and Spain and covered acute and convalescent phases of COVID-19. The prospective study material was composed of cDNA or gDNA derived from T cells, B-cell-depleted T cells, or PBMCs. HLA class I and class II types, where available, came from metadata supplied by the sample provider rather than from assay-based typing. Subjects who had been exposed to COVID-19, were actively infected with it, or had recovered from it provided the deeply sampled blood TCRbeta repertoires that made up the dataset. The sample metadata nearly always contained a de-identified subject ID, COVID-19 status, age in years and sex. The repertoires were released in a freely available public database intended as a resource for research on the immune response to SARS-CoV-2. The samples were drawn from the first 160 participants of the ongoing ImmuneRACE study and from more than 1,000 subjects provided by 6 global collaborators.

Its CDR3 holds 14 amino acids, cysteine through phenylalanine. Just CDR3 DNA is preserved here, 42 bases in frame from base 1. CDR1 and CDR2, per the germline V gene (reference sequence), are GTSNPN and SVGIG. V is cut back by 2 bases and J by 8 bases, with 7 bases in the junction unmatched. TCRbeta CDR3 regions were amplified from genomic DNA by means of the immunoSEQ Assay, a bias-controlled multiplex PCR. Per the authors' processing: The number of nucleated cells in each sample was estimated by amplification of reference gene primers within the assay. To quantify the absolute abundance of each unique TCRbeta CDR3 rearrangement, sequence reads were collapsed and filtered. Productive Simpson clonality was computed per sample as the square root of Simpson's diversity index over productive rearrangements. The table comes from immuneACCESS by way of TCRdb, which keeps in-frame sequences with V and J called. Part of the clones is missing from these tables; in studies checked, under half for an unresolved V gene and the rest for unknown reasons. For V, J and clone size, that table is used; D and trimming come from the DNA. This sample comprises approximately 230,000 clones, roughly 85% of them detected only once. The ten largest clones capture approximately 2.1% of the sample.

Findings and caveats that apply to the study as a whole: How much clinical and demographic metadata was included differed by source and by participant, and the metadata was provided uncurated.

Another Seattle source contributed samples from volunteer blood donors who had recovered from COVID-19. Whole blood was collected in K2EDTA tubes by collaborating institutions according to the institutions' own protocols. For TCRbeta analysis, collaborators shipped samples as frozen whole blood, isolated PBMCs, or DNA extracted from either of those sample types. The sample comprised peripheral blood. The V gene is TRBV30 and the J gene is TRBJ2-1, with TRBD2 identical over 9 junction bases. This receptor was taken from a man aged 25 to 45 who had recovered from COVID-19. The nucleotides are TGTGCCTGGAGTCCCGGGACTAGCAACCATGAGCAGTTCTTC. Its protein product is CAWSPGTSNHEQFF.